This entry concerns a single T cell receptor (beta chain). This clone has at least ten counts. Its specific antigen is unknown. No per-base quality is available; no much larger clone lies one base away. This sample was included in a study of blood T cell repertoires in COVID-19 (dated by TCRdb to 2019 to 2021). With regard to the full study: The collaborator samples originated in the United States, Italy and Spain and spanned the acute and convalescent phases of COVID-19. Where available, HLA class I and class II types were obtained from metadata supplied by the sample provider rather than from assay-based typing. The material from the prospective study consisted of cDNA or gDNA derived from T cells, B-cell-depleted T cells, or PBMCs. Subjects who had been exposed to COVID-19, were actively infected with it, or had recovered from it provided the deeply sampled blood TCRbeta repertoires that made up the dataset. Sample metadata almost always included a de-identified subject ID, COVID-19 status, age in years and sex. The repertoires were made available in a free public database intended to serve as a resource for research on the immune response to SARS-CoV-2. Samples came from the ongoing ImmuneRACE study (first 160 participants) plus 1,254 subjects from 6 global collaborators.

Collaborating institutions collected whole blood in K2EDTA tubes following their own protocols. For TCRbeta analysis, collaborator samples were shipped as frozen whole blood, as isolated PBMCs, or as DNA extracted from either sample type. General study outcomes and caveats: The quantity of clinical and demographic metadata differed by source and by participant and was supplied without curation.

The immunoSEQ Assay, a bias-controlled multiplex PCR, was used to amplify TCRbeta CDR3 regions from genomic DNA. In the source study's methods: Nucleated cell counts per sample were estimated from amplification of reference gene primers within the assay. To quantify the absolute abundance of each unique TCRbeta CDR3 rearrangement, sequence reads were collapsed and filtered. For each sample, productive Simpson clonality was calculated as the square root of Simpson's diversity index over productive rearrangements. TCRdb took over this immuneACCESS table, retaining in-frame rearrangements with V and J assigned. Such tables are incomplete; in checked studies, under half of the missing clones stem from an unresolved V gene, and the remainder is unexplained. Clone size and the V and J calls come from that table; the DNA yielded D and trimming. The sample table contains some 190,000 clones; only one count was recorded for 75% to 90% of them. 6.9% of the sample is held by the ten biggest clonotypes.

V is shortened by 2 bases, J by 2 bases, and the region joining them spans 10 bases. From a lookup of the germline V gene, CDR1 and CDR2 are MRHNA and SNTAGT. Spanning cysteine to phenylalanine, the CDR3 consists of 15 amino acids. Only the CDR3 region is kept as DNA, spanning 45 bases read in frame from base 1. This chain is built from TRBV6-4 and TRBJ2-1; possibly the D gene is TRBD2, per 5 matching bases. This TCR derives from a man aged 55-75 years with acute or convalescent COVID-19. The sequencing sample was made of peripheral blood. The CDR3 protein: CASSDQAVPYNEQFF. The DNA sequence is given as TGTGCCAGCAGTGACCAAGCGGTCCCCTACAATGAGCAGTTCTTC.